This T cell receptor (beta chain) came from a study of blood T cell repertoires in COVID-19. At the level of the study: COVID-19 samples, acute and convalescent, were from the United States, Italy and Spain. T cells, B-cell-depleted T cells, or PBMCs supplied cDNA or gDNA.

Authors' methods: From reference gene primer amplification, estimates of nucleated cell counts were derived. Only in-frame clones appear in the TCRdb table, and some are missing; sequencing was by immunoSEQ multiplex PCR. That table furnishes V, J and clone size, whereas the DNA furnished D and trimming. This table holds fewer than 350,000 clones, 85% found once. The CDR3 spans 16 residues. The V gene's germline CDR1 is LGHNT and CDR2 FRNRAP. J lost 4 bases, V lost 6 bases, and 7 bases had no gene match. The receptor comes from a human donor in a cohort sampled during active COVID-19. The V gene is TRBV12-5, the J gene TRBJ2-1; 12 bases map to TRBD2. The sequenced sample was peripheral blood. CDR3 sequence (DNA): TGTGCTAGTGGACCTACTAGCGGGGGGCTATACAATGAGCAGTTCTTC. As protein: CASGPTSGGLYNEQFF.